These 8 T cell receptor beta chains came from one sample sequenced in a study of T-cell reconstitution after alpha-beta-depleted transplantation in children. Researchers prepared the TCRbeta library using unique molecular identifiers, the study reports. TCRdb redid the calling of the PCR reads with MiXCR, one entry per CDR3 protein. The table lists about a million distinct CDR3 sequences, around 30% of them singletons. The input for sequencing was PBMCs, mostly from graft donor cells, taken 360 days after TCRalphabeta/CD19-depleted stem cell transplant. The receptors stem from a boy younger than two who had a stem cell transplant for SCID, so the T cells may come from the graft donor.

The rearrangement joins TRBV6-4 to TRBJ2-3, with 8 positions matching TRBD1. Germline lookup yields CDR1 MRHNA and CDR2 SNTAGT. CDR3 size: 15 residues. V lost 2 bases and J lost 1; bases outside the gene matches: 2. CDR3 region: CASSDGGQGTDTQYF. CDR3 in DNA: TGTGCCAGCAGTGACGGGGGACAGGGCACAGATACGCAGTATTTT.

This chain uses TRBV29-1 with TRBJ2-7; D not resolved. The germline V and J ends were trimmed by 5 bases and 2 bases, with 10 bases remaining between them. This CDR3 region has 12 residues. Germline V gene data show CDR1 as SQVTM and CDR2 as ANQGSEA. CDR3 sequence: CSVLTNTYEQYF. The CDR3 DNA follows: TGCAGCGTTCTGACAAATACCTACGAGCAGTACTTC.

The CDR3 is CSASGLMGDTQYF. In DNA, the CDR3 is TGCAGCGCCTCGGGACTCATGGGAGATACGCAGTATTTT. The chain has TRBV29-1 and TRBJ2-3, with D perhaps matching TRBD2 (6 bases). The V and J ends lost 7 bases and 5 bases respectively, with 16 bases between them. This CDR3 contains 13 residues. The germline V gene has CDR1 SQVTM and CDR2 ANQGSEA.

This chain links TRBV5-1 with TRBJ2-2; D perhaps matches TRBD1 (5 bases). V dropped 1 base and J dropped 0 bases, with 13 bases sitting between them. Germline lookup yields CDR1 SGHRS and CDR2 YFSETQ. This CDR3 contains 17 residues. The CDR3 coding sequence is TGCGCCAGCAGCTTGATGGTGACAGCCTCGAACACCGGGGAGCTGTTTTTT. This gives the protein CASSLMVTASNTGELFF.

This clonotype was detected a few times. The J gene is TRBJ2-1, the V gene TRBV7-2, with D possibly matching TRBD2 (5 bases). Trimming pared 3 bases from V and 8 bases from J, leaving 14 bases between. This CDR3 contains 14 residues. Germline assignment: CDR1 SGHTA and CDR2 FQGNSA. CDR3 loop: CASSFSLAVDEQFF. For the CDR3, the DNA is TGTGCCAGCAGCTTTTCCCTAGCTGTGGATGAGCAGTTCTTC.

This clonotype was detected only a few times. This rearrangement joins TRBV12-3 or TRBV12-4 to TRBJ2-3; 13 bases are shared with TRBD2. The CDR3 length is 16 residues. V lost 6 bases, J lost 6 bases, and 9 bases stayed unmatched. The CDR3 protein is CASSRTSGGWKDTQYF. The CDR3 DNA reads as TGTGCCAGCAGCCGGACTAGCGGGGGTTGGAAGGATACGCAGTATTTT.

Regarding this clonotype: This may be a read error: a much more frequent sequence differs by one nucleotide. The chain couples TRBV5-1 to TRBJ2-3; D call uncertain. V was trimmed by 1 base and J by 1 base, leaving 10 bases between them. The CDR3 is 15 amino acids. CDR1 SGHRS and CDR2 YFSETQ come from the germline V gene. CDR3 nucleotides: TGCGCCAGCAGCTTGACACAGACCCGCACAGATACGCAGTATTTT. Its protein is CASSLTQTRTDTQYF.

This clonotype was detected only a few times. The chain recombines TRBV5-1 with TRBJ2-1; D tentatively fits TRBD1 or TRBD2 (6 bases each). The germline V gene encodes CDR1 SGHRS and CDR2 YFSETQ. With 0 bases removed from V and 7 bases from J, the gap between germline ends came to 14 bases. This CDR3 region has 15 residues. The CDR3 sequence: CASSLVVQGGNEQFF. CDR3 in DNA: TGCGCCAGCAGCTTGGTTGTGCAAGGGGGGAATGAGCAGTTCTTC.